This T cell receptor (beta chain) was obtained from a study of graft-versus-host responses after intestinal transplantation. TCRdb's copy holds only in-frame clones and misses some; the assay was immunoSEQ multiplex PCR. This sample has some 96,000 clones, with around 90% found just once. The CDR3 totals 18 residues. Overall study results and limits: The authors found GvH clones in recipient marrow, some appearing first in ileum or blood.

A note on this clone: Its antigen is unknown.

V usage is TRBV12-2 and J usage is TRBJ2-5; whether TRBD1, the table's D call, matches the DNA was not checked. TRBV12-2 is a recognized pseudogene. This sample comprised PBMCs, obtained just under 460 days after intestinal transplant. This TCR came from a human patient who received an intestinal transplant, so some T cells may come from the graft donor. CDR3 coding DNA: TGTGCAAGTCGCCAAGGACAGGGGGCCCCAAATGTGCAAGAGACCCAGTACTTC. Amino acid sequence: CASRQGQGAPNVQETQYF.